Listed below are T cell receptor beta chains from one sample, sequenced in a study of blood T cell repertoires in COVID-19. TCRdb's table, derived via immunoSEQ multiplex PCR, lists solely in-frame clones and lacks some. The sample lists tens of thousands of clones, 80% to 85% occurring once. Material: peripheral blood. The source of these receptors is a human donor in a cohort sampled during active COVID-19. Each CDR3 is given with its conserved first and last residue. Fields, in order: CDR3 protein, CDR3 DNA, V gene, D gene, J gene, clone size. The D gene is left open where the match is weak. A clone size is listed for some rows: how often the clone was seen (once, few, many), or a class if it is expanded.

CDR3 protein: CASSMGLAASTDTQYF
CDR3 DNA: TGTGCCAGCAGCATGGGACTAGCGGCTAGCACAGATACGCAGTATTTT
V gene: TRBV7-9
D gene: TRBD2
J gene: TRBJ2-3
clone size: -

CDR3 protein: CASTQGGGNEQYF
CDR3 DNA: TGTGCCAGCACCCAGGGTGGGGGGAACGAGCAGTACTTC
V gene: TRBV12-3/TRBV12-4
D gene: -
J gene: TRBJ2-7
clone size: -

CDR3 protein: CAISVGPRGQAGGELFF
CDR3 DNA: TGTGCCATCAGTGTGGGACCAAGGGGGCAGGCTGGCGGGGAGCTGTTTTTT
V gene: TRBV10-3
D gene: TRBD1
J gene: TRBJ2-2
clone size: -

CDR3 protein: CASSSGSVRYEQYF
CDR3 DNA: TGTGCCAGCAGCTCGGGGTCAGTACGTTACGAGCAGTACTTC
V gene: TRBV7-8
D gene: -
J gene: TRBJ2-7
clone size: -

CDR3 protein: CATSRDVVVIRTGGDHTGELFF
CDR3 DNA: TGTGCCACCAGCAGAGATGTTGTAGTAATCCGGACAGGGGGCGATCACACCGGGGAGCTGTTTTTT
V gene: TRBV15
D gene: TRBD1
J gene: TRBJ2-2
clone size: -

CDR3 protein: CATRAGDSYEQYF
CDR3 DNA: TGTGCCACCAGAGCGGGAGACTCCTACGAGCAGTACTTC
V gene: TRBV24-1
D gene: TRBD2
J gene: TRBJ2-7
clone size: -

CDR3 protein: CSVEDWRGGPKNEQYF
CDR3 DNA: TGCAGCGTTGAAGATTGGCGGGGAGGGCCTAAGAACGAGCAGTACTTC
V gene: TRBV29-1
D gene: TRBD2
J gene: TRBJ2-7
clone size: once

CDR3 protein: CASSQTSGSLTDTQYF
CDR3 DNA: TGCGCCAGCAGCCAGACTAGCGGGAGTTTAACAGATACGCAGTATTTT
V gene: TRBV5-1
D gene: TRBD2
J gene: TRBJ2-3
clone size: -

CDR3 protein: CAAGGRGNYGYTF
CDR3 DNA: TGTGCCGCCGGGGGTCGTGGTAACTATGGCTACACCTTC
V gene: TRBV30
D gene: -
J gene: TRBJ1-2
clone size: few

CDR3 protein: CASTPGTDNTEAFF
CDR3 DNA: TGTGCCAGCACCCCCGGGACAGACAACACTGAAGCTTTCTTT
V gene: TRBV9
D gene: TRBD1
J gene: TRBJ1-1
clone size: -

CDR3 protein: CATKRDRGPYGYTF
CDR3 DNA: TGTGCCACCAAACGGGACAGGGGGCCCTATGGCTACACCTTC
V gene: TRBV28
D gene: TRBD1
J gene: TRBJ1-2
clone size: few

CDR3 protein: CSVSTGGAGQPQHF
CDR3 DNA: TGCAGCGTCAGCACAGGGGGCGCCGGGCAGCCCCAGCATTTT
V gene: TRBV29-1
D gene: TRBD1
J gene: TRBJ1-5
clone size: -

CDR3 protein: CAISERLAGETGELFF
CDR3 DNA: TGTGCCATCAGTGAGAGGCTAGCGGGTGAAACCGGGGAGCTGTTTTTT
V gene: TRBV10-3
D gene: TRBD2
J gene: TRBJ2-2
clone size: -

CDR3 protein: CASRKEEGYGYTF
CDR3 DNA: TGTGCCAGTAGAAAGGAGGAGGGCTATGGCTACACCTTC
V gene: TRBV19
D gene: -
J gene: TRBJ1-2
clone size: -

CDR3 protein: CASRVSGTGANVLTF
CDR3 DNA: TGCGCCAGCAGAGTCTCAGGGACTGGGGCCAACGTCCTGACTTTC
V gene: TRBV5-1
D gene: -
J gene: TRBJ2-6
clone size: -

CDR3 protein: CASSLRGLEAFF
CDR3 DNA: TGTGCCAGCAGTCTTCGGGGACTTGAAGCTTTCTTT
V gene: TRBV28
D gene: -
J gene: TRBJ1-1
clone size: -

CDR3 protein: CSVEGQGNEQYF
CDR3 DNA: TGCAGCGTTGAAGGGCAGGGTAACGAGCAGTACTTC
V gene: TRBV29-1
D gene: -
J gene: TRBJ2-7
clone size: -

CDR3 protein: CAAGTGGAYEQYF
CDR3 DNA: TGTGCCGCCGGGACAGGGGGCGCGTACGAGCAGTACTTC
V gene: TRBV10-3
D gene: TRBD1
J gene: TRBJ2-7
clone size: few

CDR3 protein: CASSPGQGSETQYF
CDR3 DNA: TGTGCCAGCAGCCCTGGGCAGGGGTCCGAGACCCAGTACTTC
V gene: TRBV7-9
D gene: -
J gene: TRBJ2-5
clone size: -

CDR3 protein: CASSVGAGGPYEQYF
CDR3 DNA: TGTGCCAGCAGCGTAGGAGCGGGAGGGCCTTACGAGCAGTACTTC
V gene: TRBV9
D gene: TRBD2
J gene: TRBJ2-7
clone size: -

CDR3 protein: CASSLQGPGATNEKLFF
CDR3 DNA: TGTGCCAGCAGCCTACAGGGGCCGGGGGCAACTAATGAAAAACTGTTTTTT
V gene: TRBV27
D gene: TRBD1
J gene: TRBJ1-4
clone size: -

CDR3 protein: CASSAGQLYGYTF
CDR3 DNA: TGTGCCAGCAGCGCAGGACAGCTCTATGGCTACACCTTC
V gene: TRBV7-9
D gene: -
J gene: TRBJ1-2
clone size: -

CDR3 protein: CASSSQAGARNEQFF
CDR3 DNA: TGTGCCAGCAGCTCCCAGGCGGGGGCGAGGAATGAGCAGTTCTTC
V gene: TRBV11-2
D gene: -
J gene: TRBJ2-1
clone size: -

CDR3 protein: CSASPGEQYF
CDR3 DNA: TGCAGTGCTTCCCCCGGCGAGCAGTACTTC
V gene: TRBV20-1
D gene: -
J gene: TRBJ2-7
clone size: -

CDR3 protein: CASSLGDWSGGEQYF
CDR3 DNA: TGCGCCAGCAGCTTGGGGGATTGGAGCGGGGGCGAGCAGTACTTC
V gene: TRBV5-1
D gene: TRBD2
J gene: TRBJ2-7
clone size: -

CDR3 protein: CASSEQGAGNEKLFF
CDR3 DNA: TGTGCCAGTAGTGAACAGGGCGCTGGTAATGAAAAACTGTTTTTT
V gene: TRBV19
D gene: -
J gene: TRBJ1-4
clone size: -

CDR3 protein: CASNDRGNTGELFF
CDR3 DNA: TGCGCCAGCAACGACAGGGGTAACACCGGGGAGCTGTTTTTT
V gene: TRBV4-1
D gene: TRBD1
J gene: TRBJ2-2
clone size: -

CDR3 protein: CASSQLRGLGTEAFF
CDR3 DNA: TGTGCCAGTAGTCAGCTCAGGGGGCTGGGCACTGAAGCTTTCTTT
V gene: TRBV19
D gene: TRBD1
J gene: TRBJ1-1
clone size: -

CDR3 protein: CASSEETLTPYYYGYTF
CDR3 DNA: TGTGCCAGCAGTGAAGAGACATTGACCCCCTATTACTATGGCTACACCTTC
V gene: TRBV6-1
D gene: -
J gene: TRBJ1-2
clone size: -

CDR3 protein: CASSLSGDEQYF
CDR3 DNA: TGTGCCAGCAGCTTATCCGGTGACGAGCAGTACTTC
V gene: TRBV13
D gene: -
J gene: TRBJ2-7
clone size: -

CDR3 protein: CASTSFLGGSGNTIYF
CDR3 DNA: TGTGCCAGTACCTCATTCCTCGGCGGTTCTGGAAACACCATATATTTT
V gene: TRBV19
D gene: -
J gene: TRBJ1-3
clone size: -

CDR3 protein: CASSPTEQNTEAFF
CDR3 DNA: TGTGCCAGCAGTCCGACAGAGCAGAACACTGAAGCTTTCTTT
V gene: TRBV28
D gene: -
J gene: TRBJ1-1
clone size: few

CDR3 protein: CASSAGQQETQYF
CDR3 DNA: TGTGCCAGCAGCGCGGGACAGCAAGAGACCCAGTACTTC
V gene: TRBV7-9
D gene: -
J gene: TRBJ2-5
clone size: -